The 28 T cell receptor beta chains listed next were all sequenced from one sample in a study of blood T cell repertoires in COVID-19 (dated by TCRdb to the early 2020s). Receptors were amplified or captured by the immunoSEQ multiplex PCR assay. TCRdb limited this immuneACCESS table to in-frame rearrangements with V and J called. A share of clones is missing; checked studies link under half to unresolved V genes, and the rest is unexplained. In all, the sample holds 150,000 to 200,000 clones, and roughly four fifths of those were seen once. About 10% of the sample is in the top ten clones. The source material was peripheral blood. The receptors shown here come from a man between 60 and 75 years old with active or convalescent COVID-19.

V usage is TRBV3-1 (or the pseudogene TRBV3-2) and J usage is TRBJ2-1, with 8 nucleotides matching TRBD2. There are 18 residues in the CDR3. Unmatched junction bases numbered 11, after V lost 4 bases and J lost 0 bases. Germline CDR1 and CDR2: LGHDT and YNNKEL (reference sequence). The CDR3 DNA is TGTGCCAGCAGCCCAAGGACTAGCTACTCCAGCTCCTACAATGAGCAGTTCTTC. Protein: CASSPRTSYSSSYNEQFF.

This clone was counted only a few times. Different DNA sequences within this sample yield the same CDR3. CDR3 region: CASSLQGRTEAFF. The CDR3 bases are TGTGCCAGCAGCTTGCAGGGGCGGACTGAAGCTTTCTTT. The chain links TRBV5-4 to TRBJ1-1, with a possible D match to TRBD1 (6 bases). Germline-derived CDR1 and CDR2 are SGHNT and YYREEE (reference sequence). The V and J ends lost 1 base and 5 bases respectively, with 9 bases between them. CDR3 length equals 13 residues.

The genes are TRBV15 and TRBJ2-7, with D possibly TRBD2 on 6 matching bases. V was trimmed by 3 bases and J by 2 bases, leaving 8 bases between them. Germline lookup yields CDR1 LNHNV and CDR2 YYDKDF (reference sequence). CDR3 length: 13 residues. The CDR3 bases are TGTGCCACCAGCAGTAGCGGAACCTACGAGCAGTACTTC. Translating gives CATSSSGTYEQYF. The complete variable domain, with remaining parts taken from reference TRBV15 and TRBJ2-7, reads DAMVIQNPRYQVTQFGKPVTLSCSQTLNHNVMYWYQQKSSQAPKLLFHYYDKDFNNEADTPDNFQSRRPNTSFCFLDIRSPGLGDTAMYLCATSSSGTYEQYFGPGTRLTVT.

The genes are TRBV13 and TRBJ2-1, with TRBD2 matching 15 bases. The CDR3 is made up of 16 amino acids. Per the germline V gene, CDR1 is PRHDT and CDR2 is FYEKMQ (reference sequence). The V segment lost 0 bases and the J segment 11 bases; nucleotides outside the gene matches: 5. The CDR3 loop is CASSLGWTSGGDQQFF. Written as DNA, the CDR3 is TGTGCCAGCAGCTTAGGGTGGACTAGCGGGGGGGATCAGCAGTTCTTC.

This chain joins TRBV6-4 and TRBJ1-2; maybe TRBD1 (6 bases). CDR1 is MRHNA and CDR2 is SNTAGT in the germline V gene. Trimming cost V 1 base and J 1 base, with 13 bases left between them. The CDR3 spans 16 residues. CDR3 coding DNA: TGTGCCAGCAGTGACTATCGACAGGCCCATAACTATGGCTACACCTTC. The encoded protein is CASSDYRQAHNYGYTF.

This chain links TRBV6-6 with TRBJ1-3; perhaps TRBD1 as D (5 bases). Germline loops: CDR1 MNHNY, CDR2 SVGAGI (reference sequence). V was cut by 2 bases and J by 2 bases, with 13 bases left in between. This CDR3 is 16 amino acids long. In nucleotides, the CDR3 is TGTGCCAGCAGTTACGGGCGGGGGAATACTGGAAACACCATATATTTT. It translates to CASSYGRGNTGNTIYF.

The V and J genes are TRBV13 and TRBJ2-1; weak D call: TRBD2 (5 bases). Looked up from germline, CDR1 is PRHDT and CDR2 is FYEKMQ (reference sequence). This CDR3 contains 13 residues. The V and J ends lost 5 bases and 5 bases respectively, with 10 bases between them. DNA for the CDR3: TGTGCCAGCAGCACCGGACTGAACAATGAGCAGTTCTTC. It yields the protein CASSTGLNNEQFF.

The rearrangement joins TRBV7-2 to TRBJ2-1; 8 bases line up with TRBD2. The CDR3 extends over 17 amino acids. V lost 1 base to trimming and J lost 8 bases; unmatched junction nucleotides: 13. Germline CDR1 reads SGHTA; CDR2 reads FQGNSA. This chain's CDR3 is CASSLVSSGRSVDEQFF. For the CDR3, the DNA is TGTGCCAGCAGCTTAGTTTCGAGCGGGAGATCGGTCGATGAGCAGTTCTTC. The full variable domain, completed using reference TRBV7-2 and TRBJ2-1, is GAGVSQSPSNKVTEKGKDVELRCDPISGHTALYWYRQSLGQGLEFLIYFQGNSAPDKSGLPSDRFSAERTGGSVSTLTIQRTQQEDSAVYLCASSLVSSGRSVDEQFFGPGTRLTVL.

V is TRBV6-5 and J is TRBJ2-7, with 8 positions matching TRBD1. Germline trimming cut 7 bases from V and 0 bases from J; bases unmatched to any gene: 8. Germline V gene data show CDR1 as MNHEY and CDR2 as SVGAGI. This CDR3 is built from 15 residues. The CDR3 reads CASNRDRSPSYEQYF. The CDR3 DNA reads as TGTGCCAGCAACCGGGACAGGAGCCCCTCCTACGAGCAGTACTTC.

This clone was picked up a small number of times. The chain combines TRBV4-1 with TRBJ1-5; TRBD1 agrees at 7 bases. Germline V CDR1 and CDR2: MGHRA, YSYEKL. CDR3 size: 14 residues. Trimming cost V 4 bases and J 3 bases; bases outside gene matches: 3. The CDR3 spells CASSLGQANQPQHF. In DNA form, the CDR3 reads TGCGCCAGCAGCCTAGGACAGGCCAATCAGCCCCAGCATTTT.

In regard to this clone: The junction and the germline gene differ at one end; a read error may be behind it. J is TRBJ2-2 and V is TRBV7-2; 9 nucleotides line up with TRBD2. Germline values: CDR1 SGHTA, CDR2 FQGNSA. CDR3 length: 15 residues. The CDR3, as DNA: TGTGCCAGCAGCTTACGCGGGGGGGCCGCCGGGAAGCTGTTTTTT. Its protein is CASSLRGGAAGKLFF.

This clone was recorded a few times. The genes are TRBV15 and TRBJ1-3, with D maybe TRBD1 (6 bases). CDR1 and CDR2 (germline): LNHNV, YYDKDF (reference sequence). This CDR3 contains 15 residues. V lost 0 bases to trimming and J lost 2 bases, with 8 bases between them. CDR3 bases: TGTGCCACCAGCAGAGAGGCAGGGGCTGGAAACACCATATATTTT. Its translation is CATSREAGAGNTIYF.

The chain carries TRBV4-2 and TRBJ2-1, with TRBD2 matching over 16 bases. Germline CDR1 reads LGHNA; CDR2 reads YNFKEQ. The CDR3 consists of 19 residues. With V trimmed by 5 bases and J by 7 bases, 14 bases remained unmatched. CDR3 coding DNA: TGTGCCAGCAGCGCGGGACAGGGGACTAGCGGGAGGGCCGGGAATGAGCAGTTCTTC. It translates to CASSAGQGTSGRAGNEQFF.

The CDR3 nucleotides read TGTGCCAGCTCACCCCGGGACAGGGGGCCCGAGCAGTACTTC. The encoded protein is CASSPRDRGPEQYF. The V gene is TRBV18, the J gene TRBJ2-7, with 12 bases lining up with TRBD1. Germline-derived CDR1 and CDR2 are KGHSH and LQKENI. V gave up 3 bases and J gave up 6 bases; unmatched junction bases: 3. This CDR3 has 14 amino acids. Combining the CDR3 with reference TRBV18 and TRBJ2-7 gives the whole variable domain NAGVMQNPRHLVRRRGQEARLRCSPMKGHSHVYWYRQLPEEGLKFMVYLQKENIIDESGMPKERFSAEFPKEGPSILRIQQVVRGDSAAYFCASSPRDRGPEQYFGPGTRLTVT.

This clone was detected many times. The gene calls are TRBV19 and TRBJ1-5; D may be TRBD1 (5 bases). The germline gives CDR1 LNHDA, CDR2 SQIVND (reference sequence). The CDR3 extends over 13 amino acids. With 5 bases removed from V and 7 bases from J, the gap between germline ends came to 12 bases. As DNA, the CDR3 is TGTGCCAGTAGTCCCTCGCAGGGACAGCCCCAGCATTTT. This encodes CASSPSQGQPQHF.

The V call is TRBV19, the J call TRBJ2-3; D is perhaps TRBD2 (6 bases). Germline CDR1 is LNHDA and CDR2 is SQIVND (reference sequence). Between the trimmed V and J ends, which lost 0 bases and 1 base, there was a span of 8 bases. The CDR3 is made up of 15 amino acids. Here the CDR3 DNA reads TGTGCCAGTAGTATAGAACGGAGGGGCACAGATACGCAGTATTTT. It translates to CASSIERRGTDTQYF.

Only one count was recorded for this clone. This sequence joins TRBV2 and TRBJ2-1, with 9 bases aligning to TRBD2. Losses at the gene ends were 6 bases for V and 7 bases for J; bases not matched to a gene: 7. The germline V gene has CDR1 SNHLY and CDR2 FYNNEI. The CDR3 spans 14 residues. CDR3 amino acids: CASSRASGTNEQFF. CDR3 sequence (DNA): TGTGCCAGCAGCCGTGCTAGCGGGACTAATGAGCAGTTCTTC.

The V gene is TRBV6-4, the J gene TRBJ2-2; 8 nucleotides align to TRBD2. In germline, CDR1 is MRHNA, CDR2 SNTAGT. The CDR3 has 13 residues. The V gene end was trimmed by 4 bases and the J gene end by 6 bases; junction bases not matched to a gene: 1. The CDR3 spells CASSGTSSGELFF. DNA for the CDR3: TGTGCCAGCAGTGGGACTAGCTCCGGGGAGCTGTTTTTT.

This chain links TRBV7-2 with TRBJ2-3; TRBD2 matches 8 bases. The V gene's germline CDR1 is SGHTA and CDR2 FQGNSA. V was pared by 4 bases and J by 4 bases, with 13 bases of the junction left unmatched. This CDR3 contains 17 residues. Here the CDR3 DNA reads TGTGCCAGCAGCTCCGGGACTAGTCTCATCATCGCAGATACGCAGTATTTT. This translates into CASSSGTSLIIADTQYF.

This clone was picked up a small number of times. The chain links TRBV15 to TRBJ2-2; 7 bases align to TRBD1. CDR3 length: 15 amino acids. With V trimmed by 3 bases and J by 1 base, 2 bases remained unmatched. Germline values: CDR1 LNHNV, CDR2 YYDKDF (reference sequence). The CDR3 protein is CATSSRDRNTGELFF. The CDR3 DNA sequence: TGTGCCACCAGCAGCCGGGACAGGAACACCGGGGAGCTGTTTTTT.

The V and J genes are TRBV9 and TRBJ2-3; 8 bases are shared with TRBD1. With 7 bases clipped from V and 1 base from J, the junction kept 32 bases outside the gene matches. The CDR3 is 23 amino acids. Germline V gene sequence: CDR1 SGDLS, CDR2 YYNGEE. CDR3 DNA sequence: TGTGCCAGCTACCGTAAGACAGGGGTCGCGGCAACTCTTAAAAGGAGGGGCACAGATACGCAGTATTTT. It translates to CASYRKTGVAATLKRRGTDTQYF.

The J gene is TRBJ1-5, the V gene TRBV29-1; tentative D call: TRBD1 (6 bases). CDR1 and CDR2 (germline): SQVTM, ANQGSEA. Trimming took off 6 bases at V and 2 bases at J, with 8 bases between the two ends. The CDR3 length is 12 residues. CDR3 loop: CSVQGGNQPQHF. The CDR3, as DNA: TGCAGCGTACAGGGAGGCAATCAGCCCCAGCATTTT. Drawing the rest from reference TRBV29-1 and TRBJ1-5, the complete variable domain is SAVISQKPSRDICQRGTSLTIQCQVDSQVTMMFWYRQQPGQSLTLIATANQGSEATYESGFVIDKFPISRPNLTFSTLTVSNMSPEDSSIYLCSVQGGNQPQHFGDGTRLSIL.

The V gene is TRBV5-1, the J gene TRBJ1-1; no firm D call. Germline CDR1 and CDR2: SGHRS and YFSETQ. The germline V and J ends were trimmed by 3 bases and 1 base, with 10 bases remaining between them. This CDR3 region has 14 residues. CDR3 in amino acids: CASSWNRGNTEAFF. DNA for the CDR3: TGCGCCAGCAGCTGGAACCGGGGGAACACTGAAGCTTTCTTT.

For this clone: The same CDR3 can be traced to other DNA sequences in this sample. V gene TRBV19 combines with J gene TRBJ1-3; no clear D. The length of the CDR3 is 14 residues. CDR1 and CDR2 (germline): LNHDA, SQIVND (reference sequence). The germline V and J ends were trimmed by 5 bases and 3 bases, with 11 bases remaining between them. The CDR3 DNA sequence: TGTGCCAGTAGTCCAGGTGCGAGTGGAAACACCATATATTTT. It translates to CASSPGASGNTIYF.

The genes are TRBV14 and TRBJ1-1, with no clear D. Trimming took 0 bases from V and 1 from J, leaving 6 bases between them. The germline gives CDR1 SGHDN, CDR2 FVKESK. This CDR3 has 14 amino acids. CDR3: CASSQETQNTEAFF. The CDR3 nucleotides are TGTGCCAGCAGCCAAGAGACACAGAACACTGAAGCTTTCTTT.

The rearrangement joins TRBV7-6 to TRBJ2-1; TRBD1 is a possible D gene (5 bases). Germline V lookup: CDR1 SGHVS, CDR2 FNYEAQ. The CDR3 runs 17 residues. V was trimmed by 0 bases and J by 2 bases, leaving 14 bases between them. The CDR3 sequence: CASSLAGRAATYNEQFF. The CDR3 nucleotides are TGTGCCAGCAGCTTAGCTGGCAGGGCCGCTACCTACAATGAGCAGTTCTTC.

J is TRBJ1-2 and V is TRBV29-1, with D possibly being TRBD1 (6 bases). CDR1 and CDR2 (germline): SQVTM, ANQGSEA. Trimming removed 3 bases from V and 5 bases from J, with 13 bases in between. This CDR3 comprises 13 residues. The CDR3 loop reads CSVDEARGYGYTF. DNA of the CDR3: TGCAGCGTTGATGAAGCGAGGGGGTATGGCTACACCTTC.

The chain has TRBV6-6 and TRBJ1-3, with a tentative D call TRBD1 (6 bases). The CDR3 consists of 17 residues. V was cut by 5 bases and J by 0 bases, with 17 bases left in between. The germline V gene has CDR1 MNHNY and CDR2 SVGAGI (reference sequence). The CDR3 DNA reads as TGTGCCAGCAGTCCCATTGCTGGGGGGGCCTCTGGAAACACCATATATTTT. It codes for CASSPIAGGASGNTIYF.